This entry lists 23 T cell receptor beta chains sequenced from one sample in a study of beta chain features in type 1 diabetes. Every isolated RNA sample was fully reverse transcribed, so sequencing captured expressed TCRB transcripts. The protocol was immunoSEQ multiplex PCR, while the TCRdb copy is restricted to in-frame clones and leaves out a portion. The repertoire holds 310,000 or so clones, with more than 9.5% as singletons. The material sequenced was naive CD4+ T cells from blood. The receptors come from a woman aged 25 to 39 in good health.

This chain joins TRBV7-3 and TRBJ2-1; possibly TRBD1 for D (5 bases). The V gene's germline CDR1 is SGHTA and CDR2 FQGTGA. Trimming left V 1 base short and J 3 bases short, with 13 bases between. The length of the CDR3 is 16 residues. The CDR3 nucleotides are TGTGCCAGCAGCTTAAATGGCCAGGGCCTCTACAATGAGCAGTTCTTC. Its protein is CASSLNGQGLYNEQFF.

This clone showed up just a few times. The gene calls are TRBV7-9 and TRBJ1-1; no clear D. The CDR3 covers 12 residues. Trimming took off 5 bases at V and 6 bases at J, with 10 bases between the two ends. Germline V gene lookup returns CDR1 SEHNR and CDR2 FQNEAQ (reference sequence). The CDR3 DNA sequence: TGTGCCAGCAGCACCGACACGGCTGAAGCTTTCTTT. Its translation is CASSTDTAEAFF.

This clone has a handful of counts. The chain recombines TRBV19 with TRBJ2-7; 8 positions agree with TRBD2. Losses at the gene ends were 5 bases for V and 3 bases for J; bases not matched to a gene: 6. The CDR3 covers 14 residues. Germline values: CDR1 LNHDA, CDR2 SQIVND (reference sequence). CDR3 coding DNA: TGTGCCAGTAGTGTTGGCGGGAGGCTCTACGAGCAGTACTTC. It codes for CASSVGGRLYEQYF.

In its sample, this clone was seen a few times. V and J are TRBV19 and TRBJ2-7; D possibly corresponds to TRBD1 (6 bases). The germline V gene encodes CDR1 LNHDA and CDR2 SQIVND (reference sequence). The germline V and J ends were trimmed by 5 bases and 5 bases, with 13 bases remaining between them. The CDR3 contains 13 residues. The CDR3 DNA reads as TGTGCCAGTAGTTCGGGCAGGGGCAACGAGCAGTACTTC. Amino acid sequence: CASSSGRGNEQYF.

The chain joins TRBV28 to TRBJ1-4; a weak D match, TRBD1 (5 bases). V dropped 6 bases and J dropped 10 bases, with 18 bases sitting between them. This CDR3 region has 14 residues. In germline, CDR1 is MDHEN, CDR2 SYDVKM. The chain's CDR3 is CASRKTATVGKLFF. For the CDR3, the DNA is TGTGCCAGCAGGAAGACAGCAACTGTGGGAAAACTGTTTTTT.

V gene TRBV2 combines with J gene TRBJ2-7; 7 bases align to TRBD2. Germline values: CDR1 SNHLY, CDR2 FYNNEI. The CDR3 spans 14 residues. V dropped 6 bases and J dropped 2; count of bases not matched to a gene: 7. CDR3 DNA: TGTGCCAGCAGGCGGAGCGGGGTTCCCTACGAGCAGTACTTC. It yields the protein CASRRSGVPYEQYF.

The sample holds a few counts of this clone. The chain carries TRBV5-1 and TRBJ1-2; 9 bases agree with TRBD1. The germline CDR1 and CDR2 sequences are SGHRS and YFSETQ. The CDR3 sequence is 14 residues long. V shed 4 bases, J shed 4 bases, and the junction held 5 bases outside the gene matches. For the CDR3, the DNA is TGCGCCAGCAGCCACCGGACAGGGGTCTATGGCTACACCTTC. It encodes CASSHRTGVYGYTF.

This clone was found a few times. DNA for the CDR3: TGTGCCAGCAGCTTAACAACAGGGGAGGAGACCCAGTACTTC. Its protein is CASSLTTGEETQYF. The gene calls are TRBV7-9 and TRBJ2-5; TRBD1 matches 7 bases. J lost 5 bases, V lost 2 bases, and 5 bases had no gene match. The CDR3 consists of 14 residues. Germline V gives CDR1 SEHNR, CDR2 FQNEAQ (reference sequence).

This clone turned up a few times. The CDR3 DNA follows: TGCAGCGTTGGGGACTTGGATTACGAGCAGTACTTC. Protein sequence: CSVGDLDYEQYF. J is TRBJ2-7 and V is TRBV29-1; tentative D call: TRBD2 (6 bases). There are 12 residues in the CDR3. Germline V gives CDR1 SQVTM, CDR2 ANQGSEA. Deletions cut 4 bases from V and 4 bases from J, with 11 bases between.

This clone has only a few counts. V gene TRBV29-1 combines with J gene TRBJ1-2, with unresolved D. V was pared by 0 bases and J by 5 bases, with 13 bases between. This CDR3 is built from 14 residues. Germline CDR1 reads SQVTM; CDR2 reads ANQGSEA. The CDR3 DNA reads TGCAGCGTTGAAGATCGTGTTGGAGGGTATGGCTACACCTTC. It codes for CSVEDRVGGYGYTF.

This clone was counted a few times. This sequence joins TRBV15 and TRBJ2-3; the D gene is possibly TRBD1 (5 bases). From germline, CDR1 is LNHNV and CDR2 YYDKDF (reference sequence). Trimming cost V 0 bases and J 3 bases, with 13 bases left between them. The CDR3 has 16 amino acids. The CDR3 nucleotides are TGTGCCACCAGCAGAGATCAGGGTCTAACTACAGATACGCAGTATTTT. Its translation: CATSRDQGLTTDTQYF.

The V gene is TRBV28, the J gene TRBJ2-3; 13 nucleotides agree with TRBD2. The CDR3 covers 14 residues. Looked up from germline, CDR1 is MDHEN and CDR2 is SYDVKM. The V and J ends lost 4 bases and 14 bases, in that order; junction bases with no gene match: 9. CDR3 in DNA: TGTGCCAGCAGTTCCGGACTAGCGGGAGTCCTCGGGTATTTT. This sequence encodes CASSSGLAGVLGYF.

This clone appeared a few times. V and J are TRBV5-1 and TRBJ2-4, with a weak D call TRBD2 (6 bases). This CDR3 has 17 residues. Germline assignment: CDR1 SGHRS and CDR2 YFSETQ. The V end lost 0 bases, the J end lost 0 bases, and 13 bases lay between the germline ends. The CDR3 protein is CASSLVGGPLAKNIQYF. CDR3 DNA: TGCGCCAGCAGCTTGGTTGGAGGGCCCCTAGCCAAAAACATTCAGTACTTC.

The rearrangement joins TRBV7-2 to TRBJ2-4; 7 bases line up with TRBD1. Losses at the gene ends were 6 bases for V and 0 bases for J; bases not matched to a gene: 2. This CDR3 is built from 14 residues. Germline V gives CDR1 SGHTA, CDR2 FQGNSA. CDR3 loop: CASRGQLAKNIQYF. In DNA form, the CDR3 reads TGTGCCAGCAGGGGACAGTTAGCCAAAAACATTCAGTACTTC. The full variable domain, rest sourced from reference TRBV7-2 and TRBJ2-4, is GAGVSQSPSNKVTEKGKDVELRCDPISGHTALYWYRQSLGQGLEFLIYFQGNSAPDKSGLPSDRFSAERTGGSVSTLTIQRTQQEDSAVYLCASRGQLAKNIQYFGAGTRLSVL.

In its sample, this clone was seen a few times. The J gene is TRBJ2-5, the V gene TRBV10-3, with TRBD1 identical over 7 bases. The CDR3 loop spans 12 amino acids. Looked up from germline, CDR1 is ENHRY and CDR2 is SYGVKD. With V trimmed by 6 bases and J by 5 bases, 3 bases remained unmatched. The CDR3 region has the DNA TGTGCCATCAGCGTAGGGGGCGAGACCCAGTACTTC. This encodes CAISVGGETQYF.

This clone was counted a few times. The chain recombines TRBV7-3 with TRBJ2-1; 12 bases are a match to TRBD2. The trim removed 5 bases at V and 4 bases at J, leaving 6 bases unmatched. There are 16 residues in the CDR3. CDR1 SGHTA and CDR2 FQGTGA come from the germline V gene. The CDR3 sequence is CASSDRLAGVYNEQFF. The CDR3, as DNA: TGTGCCAGCAGCGATCGACTAGCGGGAGTGTACAATGAGCAGTTCTTC.

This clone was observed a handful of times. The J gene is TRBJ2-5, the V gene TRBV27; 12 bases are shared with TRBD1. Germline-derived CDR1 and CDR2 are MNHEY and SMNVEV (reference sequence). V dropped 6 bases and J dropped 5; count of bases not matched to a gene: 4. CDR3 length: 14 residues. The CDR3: CASRGQGAVETQYF. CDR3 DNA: TGTGCCAGCAGGGGACAGGGGGCTGTCGAGACCCAGTACTTC.

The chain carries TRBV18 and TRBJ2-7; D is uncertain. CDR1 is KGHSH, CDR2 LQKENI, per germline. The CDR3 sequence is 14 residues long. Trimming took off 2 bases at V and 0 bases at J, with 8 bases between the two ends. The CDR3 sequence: CASSPSDTSYEQYF. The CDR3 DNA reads TGTGCCAGCTCACCATCCGACACCTCCTACGAGCAGTACTTC.

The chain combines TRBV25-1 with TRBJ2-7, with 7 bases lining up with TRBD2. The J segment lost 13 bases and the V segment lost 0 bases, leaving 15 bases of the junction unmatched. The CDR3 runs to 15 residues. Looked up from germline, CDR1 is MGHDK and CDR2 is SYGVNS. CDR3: CASSEYQGLAEIVYF. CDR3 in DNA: TGTGCCAGCAGTGAATATCAAGGCCTAGCGGAAATCGTCTACTTC.

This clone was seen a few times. The CDR3 protein is CASSLGASGRVAGANVLTF. The CDR3 DNA reads TGTGCCAGCAGTTTAGGGGCTAGCGGGAGGGTCGCGGGGGCCAACGTCCTGACTTTC. The chain combines TRBV28 with TRBJ2-6; 12 nucleotides match TRBD2. Trimming at V came to 2 bases and at J to 4 bases, leaving 9 bases not matched to a gene. Germline V gene lookup returns CDR1 MDHEN and CDR2 SYDVKM. CDR3 length: 19 residues.

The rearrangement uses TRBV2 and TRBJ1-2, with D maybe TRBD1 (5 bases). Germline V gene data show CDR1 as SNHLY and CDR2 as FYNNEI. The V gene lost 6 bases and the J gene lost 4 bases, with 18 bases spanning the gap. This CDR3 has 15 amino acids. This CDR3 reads CASSLGGGSIYGYTF. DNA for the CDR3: TGTGCCAGCAGCTTGGGCGGGGGATCTATCTATGGCTACACCTTC.

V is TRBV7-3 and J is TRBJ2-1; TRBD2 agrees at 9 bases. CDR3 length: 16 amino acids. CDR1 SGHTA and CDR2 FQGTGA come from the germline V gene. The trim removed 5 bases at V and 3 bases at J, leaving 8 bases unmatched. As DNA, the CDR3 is TGTGCCAGCAGCCTAGTAGCGGGGGTCAGCTACAATGAGCAGTTCTTC. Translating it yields CASSLVAGVSYNEQFF.

For the CDR3, the DNA is TGTGCCAGCAGTCCAACCGGGACAGGGGTCACAGATACGCAGTATTTT. This gives the protein CASSPTGTGVTDTQYF. This rearrangement joins TRBV27 to TRBJ2-3, with TRBD1 identical over 10 bases. After removal of 5 bases from V and 2 bases from J, the junction contained 7 bases not matched to a gene. CDR3 length equals 16 residues. Germline V CDR1 and CDR2: MNHEY, SMNVEV (reference sequence).